This TCR beta chain was identified during a study of T cell responses to AZD1222 COVID-19 vaccine. This CDR3 has 16 amino acids. V was cut by 0 bases and J by 3 bases, with 11 bases left in between. In germline, CDR1 is LNHDA, CDR2 SQIVND (reference sequence). Generated by immunoSEQ multiplex PCR, the TCRdb table keeps only in-frame clones and is missing some. The table shows 120,000 to 150,000 clones, with about 91% occurring only once. Note on this clone: The target antigen is unknown.

Study results and limitations: Donors were largely white British and mainly female; clonal diversity was possibly underestimated. Regions 160-218 and 743-854 dominated among vaccine-associated CD4 TCRs spanning spike. The repertoires were collected only after the peak T cell response. Reports indicate that nearly half of spike-specific TCRs are directed at unmutated variant regions.

The sequence came from an adult in good health. The sample was peripheral blood, taken on day 0 of AZD1222 vaccination. The chain carries TRBV19 and TRBJ2-2, with D perhaps TRBD1 (5 bases). The CDR3 DNA is TGTGCCAGTAGTATAGAACGACCAGGGTACACCGGGGAGCTGTTTTTT. It translates to CASSIERPGYTGELFF.